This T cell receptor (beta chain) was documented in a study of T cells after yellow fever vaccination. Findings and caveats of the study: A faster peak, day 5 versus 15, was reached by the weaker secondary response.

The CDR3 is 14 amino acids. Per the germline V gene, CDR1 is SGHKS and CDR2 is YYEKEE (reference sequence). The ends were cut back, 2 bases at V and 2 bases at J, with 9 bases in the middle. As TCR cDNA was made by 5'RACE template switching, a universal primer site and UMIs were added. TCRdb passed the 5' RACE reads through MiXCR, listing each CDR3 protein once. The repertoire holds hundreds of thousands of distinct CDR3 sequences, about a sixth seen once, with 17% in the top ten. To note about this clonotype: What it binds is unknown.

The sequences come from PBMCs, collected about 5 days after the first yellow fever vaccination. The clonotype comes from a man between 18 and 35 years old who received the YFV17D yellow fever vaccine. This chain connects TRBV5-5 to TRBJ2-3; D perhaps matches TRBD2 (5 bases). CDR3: CASSFPGDTDTQYF. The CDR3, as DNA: TGTGCCAGCAGCTTCCCCGGGGACACAGATACGCAGTATTTT.